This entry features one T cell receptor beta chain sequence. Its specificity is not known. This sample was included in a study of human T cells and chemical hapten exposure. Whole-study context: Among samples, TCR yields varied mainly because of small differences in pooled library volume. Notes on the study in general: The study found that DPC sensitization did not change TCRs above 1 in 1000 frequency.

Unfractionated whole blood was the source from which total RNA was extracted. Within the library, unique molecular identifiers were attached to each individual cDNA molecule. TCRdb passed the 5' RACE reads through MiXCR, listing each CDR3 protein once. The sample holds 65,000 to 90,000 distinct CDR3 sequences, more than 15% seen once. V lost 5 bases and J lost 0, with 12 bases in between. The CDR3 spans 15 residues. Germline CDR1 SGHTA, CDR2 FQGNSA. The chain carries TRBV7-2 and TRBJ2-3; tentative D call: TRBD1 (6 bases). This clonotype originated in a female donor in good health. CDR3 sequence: CASSLLGASTDTQYF. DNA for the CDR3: TGTGCCAGCAGCCTTCTGGGGGCTAGCACAGATACGCAGTATTTT.